The clone carrying this TCR beta chain was observed a single time. This CDR3 is 18 amino acids long. Germline V lookup: CDR1 SGDLS, CDR2 YYNGEE. V trimming: 3 bases; J trimming: 4 bases; junction bases outside the gene matches: 19. This entry belongs to a study of stem cell transplantation in POMP-related autoinflammatory disease. Data came from immunoSEQ multiplex PCR; TCRdb stores just in-frame clones and leaves some out. The data hold 68,000 or so clones, with roughly 88% observed a single time. The sequenced sample was CD4+ T cells from PBMCs, obtained after stem cell transplantation. The sequence was collected from a human patient with POMP-related autoinflammation and immune dysregulation (PRAID). Some T cells may originate from the graft donor. The gene calls are TRBV9 and TRBJ2-7; TRBD1 agrees at 7 bases. Here the CDR3 reads CASSAGSRATGDWYEQYF. DNA of the CDR3: TGTGCCAGCAGCGCCGGTTCGCGGGCTACAGGGGATTGGTACGAGCAGTACTTC.